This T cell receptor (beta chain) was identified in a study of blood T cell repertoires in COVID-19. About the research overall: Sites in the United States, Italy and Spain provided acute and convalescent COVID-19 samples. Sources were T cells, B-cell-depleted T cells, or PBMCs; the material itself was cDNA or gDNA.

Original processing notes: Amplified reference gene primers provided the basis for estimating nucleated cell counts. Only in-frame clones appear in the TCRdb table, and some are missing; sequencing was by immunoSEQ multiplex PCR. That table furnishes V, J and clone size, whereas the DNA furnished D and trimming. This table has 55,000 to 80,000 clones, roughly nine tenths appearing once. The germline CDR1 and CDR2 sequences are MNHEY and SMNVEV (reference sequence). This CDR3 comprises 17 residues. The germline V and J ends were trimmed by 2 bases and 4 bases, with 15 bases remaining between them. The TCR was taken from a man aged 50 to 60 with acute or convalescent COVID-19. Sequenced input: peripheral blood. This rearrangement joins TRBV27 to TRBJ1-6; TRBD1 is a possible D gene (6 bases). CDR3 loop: CASSLTSDSDYNSPLHF. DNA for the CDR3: TGTGCCAGCAGTTTAACATCGGACAGCGATTATAATTCACCCCTCCACTTT.